This is a list of T cell receptor beta chains from one sample in a study of CD8+ T cells in alopecia areata. Assay: immunoSEQ multiplex PCR; the TCRdb copy retains only in-frame clones and omits some. The table records about 76,000 clones, approximately 66% of them present only once. The source material was CD8+ T cells sorted from blood, sampled at week 24, from a patient treated with tofacitinib. The receptors shown here come from a human donor with alopecia areata. CDR3s include the opening cysteine and the closing phenylalanine or tryptophan. D genes are given only for firm matches. For some rows the clone size is stated as once, few or many, or as a class when expanded; others skip it.

length	size	V	D	J	DNA	CDR3
15	-	TRBV6-5	TRBD1	TRBJ1-3	TGTGCCAGCAGAGAGACAGGGACCACTGGAAACACCATATATTTT	CASRETGTTGNTIYF
14	once	TRBV19	TRBD1	TRBJ1-2	TGTGCCAGTAGCCTGACAGGGGGTAACTATGGCTACACCTTC	CASSLTGGNYGYTF
14	-	TRBV27	TRBD1	TRBJ2-7	TGTGCCAGCAGGCGGACAGGGGGAAGGTACGAGCAGTACTTC	CASRRTGGRYEQYF
17	-	TRBV7-6	TRBD1	TRBJ1-1	TGTGCCAGCAGCTTAGCGTGGGGGACAGGGAGTGGGACTGAAGCTTTCTTT	CASSLAWGTGSGTEAFF
17	-	TRBV6-1	-	TRBJ2-1	TGTGCCAGCAGTGAATTCGAGCGGGGCCTTAGGGGGAATGAGCAGTTCTTC	CASSEFERGLRGNEQFF
15	-	TRBV29-1	TRBD2	TRBJ2-7	TGCAGCGTTGAAGGGAGCGAGCGGGAGGCGTACGAGCAGTACTTC	CSVEGSEREAYEQYF
12	-	TRBV13	-	TRBJ2-1	TGTGCCAGCAGCTTAGCGGTGGGGGAGCAGTTCTTC	CASSLAVGEQFF
13	-	TRBV27	TRBD1	TRBJ1-2	TGTGCCAGCAGTCTAGACAGGGGGTTTGGCTACACCTTC	CASSLDRGFGYTF
15	-	TRBV12-5	-	TRBJ2-5	TGTGCTAGTGGCTTCCGGACGGAGTACCAAGAGACCCAGTACTTC	CASGFRTEYQETQYF
19	-	TRBV7-8	TRBD2	TRBJ2-1	TGTGCCAGCAGCCAGAACGGGACTAGCGGGGGCCGAGACTACAATGAGCAGTTCTTC	CASSQNGTSGGRDYNEQFF
15	few	TRBV7-9	-	TRBJ2-1	TGTGCCAGCAGCTTAGTTAGGTCCTACTACAATGAGCAGTTCTTC	CASSLVRSYYNEQFF
15	-	TRBV5-4	-	TRBJ1-2	TGTGCCAGCAGCTTGGCGACAGCGGGAAACTATGGCTACACCTTC	CASSLATAGNYGYTF
14	-	TRBV29-1	-	TRBJ2-1	TGCAGCGTTGAAGATTATAGCGCCCACAATGAGCAGTTCTTC	CSVEDYSAHNEQFF
13	once	TRBV27	TRBD1	TRBJ2-1	TGTGCCAGCAGTTTCGACAGGGGCAATGAGCAGTTCTTC	CASSFDRGNEQFF
13	-	TRBV10-3	-	TRBJ2-2	TGTGCCATCAGTGAAGGGGGTACCGGGGAGCTGTTTTTT	CAISEGGTGELFF
14	-	TRBV5-6	-	TRBJ2-4	TGTGCCAGCAGCTACGGGACAGCCAAAAACATTCAGTACTTC	CASSYGTAKNIQYF
17	-	TRBV7-2	TRBD1	TRBJ1-5	TGTGCCAGCAGCCCCCTTCCCGGGACAGGGGGCGATCAGCCCCAGCATTTT	CASSPLPGTGGDQPQHF
11	-	TRBV4-3	-	TRBJ1-1	TGCGCCAGCAGCCAAGGGGCTGAAGCTTTCTTT	CASSQGAEAFF
15	-	TRBV27	TRBD1	TRBJ2-2	TGTGCCAGCAGTTCTCCGACAGGGTTCGGGGGGGAGCTGTTTTTT	CASSSPTGFGGELFF
14	-	TRBV9	-	TRBJ1-1	TGTGCCAGCAGCTTATCGCCGTGGGGCACTGAAGCTTTCTTT	CASSLSPWGTEAFF
15	-	TRBV4-3	-	TRBJ2-5	TGCGCCAGCAGCCAAGCCACAGGGACGAAGTTGGCCCAGTACTTC	CASSQATGTKLAQYF